This is a list of T cell receptor beta chains from one sample in a study of neurological immune-mediated disorders. TCRdb re-called the 5' RACE reads through MiXCR, storing one row per CDR3 protein. The sample lists 80,000 to 100,000 distinct CDR3 sequences, 4.5% to 7.5% occurring once. The sample consisted of PBMCs. These receptors were taken from a woman aged 55-69 years with multiple sclerosis. CDR3s include the opening cysteine and the closing phenylalanine or tryptophan.

TRBV18,TRBJ2-1,CASSPPGQTYNEQFF
TRBV5-1,TRBJ1-1,CASRLMVEGEAFF
TRBV4-1,TRBJ2-7,CASSRQGSSYEQYF
TRBV5-1,TRBJ2-7,CASRFSGTASYEQYF
TRBV5-1,TRBJ2-3,CASSFLAFLGTAVTDTQYF
TRBV6-5,TRBJ2-1,CASLTSGGIGEQFF
TRBV7-2,TRBJ2-1,CASSLTGSSYNEQFF
TRBV20-1,TRBJ1-3,CSARATQVSGNTIYF
TRBV7-9,TRBJ1-5,CASSLGATNQPQHF
TRBV4-2,TRBJ2-1,CAPNNEQFF
TRBV7-8,TRBJ1-3,CASSPAGGSGNTIYF
TRBV28,TRBJ2-3,CASRPVLGLFPDTQYF
TRBV15,TRBJ1-4,CATSRAGQSNEKLFF
TRBV20-1,TRBJ2-1,CSAAQLAGGRNEQFF
TRBV5-1,TRBJ1-1,CASSLRGGNLGTEAFF
TRBV24-1,TRBJ2-7,CATSPGSKPYEQYF
TRBV28,TRBJ2-7,CASSLSQRGPYEQYF
TRBV29-1,TRBJ1-1,CSVEAGGATEAFF
TRBV7-6,TRBJ2-5,CASSPNSGAQTETQYF
TRBV10-3,TRBJ2-5,CAISESTGQGRETQYF
TRBV20-1,TRBJ2-7,CSARDFSSDYEQYF
TRBV20-1,TRBJ1-6,CSARDIGTGENSPLHF
TRBV12-3/TRBV12-4,TRBJ2-5,CASTVQGARETQYF
TRBV7-8,TRBJ1-2,CASSLVLGQRVAGYTF
TRBV7-9,TRBJ1-1,CASRPMAANTEAFF
TRBV5-1,TRBJ1-2,CASSLQGAIYGYTF
TRBV18,TRBJ2-7,CASSPGLADEQYF
TRBV5-1,TRBJ1-4,CASTEVLGGEKLFF
TRBV20-1,TRBJ1-2,CSARAVKAYTF
TRBV11-2,TRBJ2-5,CASSQGTAVGFRRETQYF
TRBV2,TRBJ1-6,CASSEEGGRVSPLHF
TRBV12-3/TRBV12-4,TRBJ1-1,CASSLGQGAFF
TRBV18,TRBJ2-6,CASSPRTGALSGANVLTF
TRBV24-1,TRBJ2-5,CATSDPQGTQETQYF
TRBV10-2,TRBJ2-7,CASSESGGTAYEQYF
TRBV14,TRBJ1-6,CASSAVFNSPLHF
TRBV5-1,TRBJ1-1,CASSFTRGEDTEAFF
TRBV29-1,TRBJ2-1,CSVQGGASGGYNEQFF
TRBV20-1,TRBJ2-5,CSAVTWVRQETQYF
TRBV12-5,TRBJ1-2,CASGSGQGNYGYTF
TRBV5-1,TRBJ1-1,CASSTSDQGLNTEAFF
TRBV7-9,TRBJ2-2,CASSFNSGDTGELFF
TRBV5-1,TRBJ1-1,CASGSSTVEAFF
TRBV30,TRBJ1-1,CAWSGRWDTEAFF
TRBV7-2,TRBJ1-5,CASSLGTVNQPQHF
TRBV5-1,TRBJ2-2,CASSWTGEGNTGELFF
TRBV5-1,TRBJ1-1,CASSSLTGITEAFF
TRBV5-6,TRBJ2-6,CASSLPGSGANVLTF
TRBV7-9,TRBJ1-5,CASSFSPTRGGQPQHF
TRBV7-9,TRBJ2-2,CASGPEPTGELFF
TRBV29-1,TRBJ1-5,CSVGSGTGARNQPQHF
TRBV10-3,TRBJ1-1,CAISELQGTTEAFF
TRBV9,TRBJ1-5,CASSVASISQPQHF
TRBV29-1,TRBJ1-2,CSVTTGRFNYGYTF
TRBV15,TRBJ2-5,CATLGTQETQYF